These T cell receptor beta chains were read from a single sample in a study of T cells in Graves' hyperthyroidism and ophthalmopathy. TCRdb processed the multiplex PCR reads anew with MiXCR; each CDR3 protein has one entry. Of about 360,000 distinct CDR3 sequences listed, 20% to 25% are singletons. The sequenced sample consisted of blood. The source of these receptors is a man between 45 and 60 years old with Graves' hyperthyroidism. Each CDR3 is given with its conserved first and last residue. Each record gives: V gene, J gene, D gene, clone size, CDR3 protein, CDR3 DNA. D genes are given only for firm matches. The size field is filled for only some rows; it gives once, few, many or a size class.

>TRBV11-3|TRBJ2-2|TRBD2|few
CASSLAPVLAGAGTGELFF
TGTGCCAGCAGCTTAGCCCCTGTACTAGCGGGAGCGGGCACCGGGGAGCTGTTTTTT
>TRBV3-1|TRBJ1-1|-|many
CASSQELGPNTEAFF
TGTGCCAGCAGCCAAGAACTGGGCCCAAACACTGAAGCTTTCTTT
>TRBV7-9|TRBJ1-1|TRBD1|few
CASSLGRGLGTEAFF
TGTGCCAGCAGCTTAGGCAGGGGGCTCGGCACTGAAGCTTTCTTT
>TRBV12-3/TRBV12-4|TRBJ1-5|-|-
CASSPDGSNQPQHF
TGTGCCAGCAGCCCAGACGGTAGCAATCAGCCCCAGCATTTT
>TRBV18|TRBJ1-4|-|-
CASSLRDSGAGEKLFF
TGTGCCAGCTCACTAAGAGACTCAGGGGCTGGTGAAAAACTGTTTTTT
>TRBV3-1|TRBJ2-1|-|many
CASSQERISSYNEQFF
TGTGCCAGCAGCCAAGAACGGATAAGCTCCTACAATGAGCAGTTCTTC
>TRBV11-2|TRBJ2-1|-|many
CAIKAQGDNEQFF
TGTGCCATCAAGGCACAGGGTGACAATGAGCAGTTCTTC
>TRBV28|TRBJ2-1|TRBD1|-
CASRGDRGNEQFF
TGTGCCAGCAGGGGGGACAGGGGGAATGAGCAGTTCTTC
>TRBV7-2|TRBJ2-1|-|few
CASSLDMSSYNEQFF
TGTGCCAGCAGCTTAGATATGTCCTCCTACAATGAGCAGTTCTTC
>TRBV11-3|TRBJ1-5|-|once
CASSLGGDRPQHF
TGTGCCAGCAGCTTAGGAGGGGACCGACCCCAGCATTTT
>TRBV29-1|TRBJ1-1|TRBD1|few
CSVRDRGEAFF
TGCAGCGTCCGGGACAGGGGCGAAGCTTTCTTT
>TRBV4-1|TRBJ2-1|-|few
CASSQDVSSYNEQFF
TGCGCCAGCAGCCAAGACGTAAGCTCCTACAATGAGCAGTTCTTC
>TRBV2|TRBJ2-1|-|few
CATKALVNEQFF
TGTGCCACCAAGGCCCTGGTGAATGAGCAGTTCTTC
>TRBV7-8|TRBJ2-7|-|many
CASRGGHNYEQYF
TGTGCCAGCAGGGGGGGGCACAACTACGAGCAGTACTTC
>TRBV28|TRBJ2-2|-|-
CATWRQNTGELFF
TGTGCCACCTGGCGGCAGAACACCGGGGAGCTGTTTTTT
>TRBV5-5|TRBJ1-6|TRBD1|-
CASSLSPGQGARNSPLHF
TGTGCCAGCAGCTTGTCTCCGGGACAGGGGGCACGTAATTCACCCCTCCACTTT